A selection of T cell receptor beta chains follows, all from one sample in a study of blood T cell repertoires in COVID-19. TCRdb's copy holds only in-frame clones and misses some; the assay was immunoSEQ multiplex PCR. The table records 110,000 to 150,000 clones, 78% of them present only once. Specimen: PBMCs or T cells enriched from blood (not recorded which). These receptors all come from a woman between 50 and 59 years old who had recovered from COVID-19. The CDR3 runs from the conserved cysteine through the conserved F or W. Rows give clone size only sometimes, using once, few, many, or a class for an expanded clone.

>TRBV24-1|NA
CATSEAGQGGDTEAFF
>TRBV24-1|NA
CATSDPLSGGAQDTQYF
>TRBV2|NA
CASSELYSAPRYTF
>TRBV2|NA
CASNRLAAETQYF
>TRBV7-2|NA
CASSSHNTGELFF
>TRBV5-5|few
CASSFGGSYGYTF
>TRBV4-1|once
CASSHSTAARRGAFF
>TRBV28|once
CASSLAGTYNEQFF
>TRBV7-3|NA
CASSLLQGPQYF
>TRBV5-1|NA
CASSLALRPRSSYEQYF
>TRBV18|few
CASSPQGTGELFF
>TRBV10-2|NA
CASSRAPNTEAFF
>TRBV9|once
CASSVVGRGNTDTQYF
>TRBV5-1|once
CASSFGQTEQYF
>TRBV7-9|once
CASSVYGVPGDRNTEAFF
>TRBV18|many
CASSPPHEQYF